A selection of T cell receptor beta chains follows, all from one sample in a study of shared clonotypes between healthy human individuals. Produced via immunoSEQ multiplex PCR; TCRdb's table is partial and in-frame only. The sample lists 2 million to 2.5 million clones, nearly 97% occurring once. What was sequenced was naive CD4+ T cells sorted from blood. The receptors were sampled from a young man in good health. CDR3s include the opening cysteine and the closing phenylalanine or tryptophan. A D gene is named only where the DNA matches it firmly. Rows may omit the clone size; those that give it use once, few, many or a size class.

v_gene,d_gene,abundance,j_gene,CDR3nt,CDR3aa
TRBV29-1,TRBD1,once,TRBJ2-3,TGCAGCGTGAGGACAGGGTCAGATACGCAGTATTTT,CSVRTGSDTQYF
TRBV7-9,.,.,TRBJ2-7,TGTGCCAGCAGCCAAAGCGGCCTCAGCTCCTACGAGCAGTACTTC,CASSQSGLSSYEQYF
TRBV9,.,.,TRBJ2-4,TGTGCCAGCAGCCCCGGCAGGGACAAAAACATTCAGTACTTC,CASSPGRDKNIQYF
TRBV7-2,.,.,TRBJ2-1,TGTGCCAGCAGCCAAACTCCCGGGGGACCTTTTTCCTACAATGAGCAGTTCTTC,CASSQTPGGPFSYNEQFF
TRBV7-2,TRBD2,.,TRBJ2-1,TGTGCCAGCAGCTTAGGACTAGCGCAACAGTTCTTC,CASSLGLAQQFF
TRBV6-6,.,.,TRBJ2-7,TGTGCCAGCAGACTGTCTAGCGCTGTCTACGAGCAGTACTTC,CASRLSSAVYEQYF
TRBV6-5,TRBD1,.,TRBJ2-7,TGTGCCAGCTCGAGGGGGCTAGGGAGCTCCTACGAGCAGTACTTC,CASSRGLGSSYEQYF
TRBV28,TRBD1,.,TRBJ2-3,TGTGCCAGCAGTCCCGCAGGGGGCCGTAGCACAGATACGCAGTATTTT,CASSPAGGRSTDTQYF
TRBV28,TRBD2,.,TRBJ2-2,TGTGCCAGCTGGGGAGCGGGGGGTCACACCGGGGAGCTGTTTTTT,CASWGAGGHTGELFF
TRBV6-1,.,.,TRBJ2-7,TGTGCCAGCAGCCTGACTAGTTTCGAGCAGTACTTC,CASSLTSFEQYF
TRBV6-1,TRBD1,.,TRBJ2-7,TGTGCCAGCAGTGTGAACCGGGACAGCACTTACGAGCAGTACTTC,CASSVNRDSTYEQYF
TRBV19,.,.,TRBJ1-1,TGTGCCAGTAGTAGGTCAGCCAACACTGAAGCTTTCTTT,CASSRSANTEAFF
TRBV5-1,.,.,TRBJ2-5,TGCGCCAGCAGCTTGCCACAGGGTATAGGGGAGACCCAGTACTTC,CASSLPQGIGETQYF
TRBV5-1,TRBD2,.,TRBJ2-3,TGCGCCAGCAGCTTGTGGGCTAGCGGGAGTGCGGATACGCAGTATTTT,CASSLWASGSADTQYF
TRBV7-9,.,.,TRBJ1-5,TGTGCCAGCAGCTTAGATAGGATTCAGCCCCAGCATTTT,CASSLDRIQPQHF
TRBV5-4,TRBD1,once,TRBJ2-3,TGTGCCAGCAGCGACAGGGGTACAGATACGCAGTATTTT,CASSDRGTDTQYF
TRBV5-1,.,.,TRBJ2-2,TGCGCCAGCAGTCAGTTCACAGGACACCTTACCGGGGAGCTGTTTTTT,CASSQFTGHLTGELFF
TRBV19,.,.,TRBJ1-4,TGTGCCAGTAGCAATTCGGGAATCCAAAAACTGTTTTTT,CASSNSGIQKLFF
TRBV7-2,TRBD2,.,TRBJ2-1,TGTGCCAGCAGCTTCGAAGCGGGAGTACTCAATGAGCAGTTCTTC,CASSFEAGVLNEQFF
TRBV7-9,.,.,TRBJ2-3,TGTGCCAGCAGCTCCCCCGGGACTAGCACAGATACGCAGTATTTT,CASSSPGTSTDTQYF
TRBV6-1,TRBD2,.,TRBJ2-1,TGTGCCAGCAGTGACTTTCCTAGCGGGGGCCGGAATGAGCAGTTCTTC,CASSDFPSGGRNEQFF
TRBV2,.,.,TRBJ1-6,TGTGCCAGCCTTGAAAAGGGATTGCTGGTCTCACCCCTCCACTTT,CASLEKGLLVSPLHF
TRBV5-1,.,.,TRBJ1-5,TGCGCCAGCAGCCCATCCCCAAATCAGCCCCAGCATTTT,CASSPSPNQPQHF
TRBV14,.,.,TRBJ1-2,TGTGCCAGCAGCCACCTCAGGGACTACTATGGCTACACCTTC,CASSHLRDYYGYTF
TRBV29-1,.,.,TRBJ2-1,TGCAGCGTTGGGCAGTACAATGAGCAGTTCTTC,CSVGQYNEQFF
TRBV10-1,TRBD1,.,TRBJ1-4,TGCGCCAGCAGTCAGGACAGGGCAAGTGAAAAACTGTTTTTT,CASSQDRASEKLFF
TRBV10-2,.,.,TRBJ1-5,TGCGCCAGCAGACGTGGGTCAGGCAATCAGCCCCAGCATTTT,CASRRGSGNQPQHF
TRBV6-5,.,.,TRBJ2-7,TGTGCCAGCAGTCTCGGACGCTCCTACGAGCAGTACTTC,CASSLGRSYEQYF
TRBV11-2,.,.,TRBJ1-1,TGTGCCAGCAGCTTAGATCCGACTCCCGGGACTGAAGCTTTCTTT,CASSLDPTPGTEAFF